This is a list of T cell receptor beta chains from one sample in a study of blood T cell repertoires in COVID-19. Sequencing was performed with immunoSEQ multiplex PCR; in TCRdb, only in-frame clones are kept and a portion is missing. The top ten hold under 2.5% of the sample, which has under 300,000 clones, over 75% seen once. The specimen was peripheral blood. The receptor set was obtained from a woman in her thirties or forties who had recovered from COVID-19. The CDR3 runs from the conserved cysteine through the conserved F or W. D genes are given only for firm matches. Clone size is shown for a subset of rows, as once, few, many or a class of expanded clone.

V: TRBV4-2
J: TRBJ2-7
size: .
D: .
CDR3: CASSQDLLTVSYEQYF
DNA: TGTGCCAGCAGCCAAGATCTATTGACAGTCTCCTACGAGCAGTACTTC

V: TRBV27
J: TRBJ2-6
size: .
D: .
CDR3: CASRAVGGSGANVLTF
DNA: TGTGCCAGCAGAGCTGTGGGGGGCTCTGGGGCCAACGTCCTGACTTTC

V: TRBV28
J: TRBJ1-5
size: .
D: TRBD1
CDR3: CASSSPTGGPQNQPQHF
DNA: TGTGCCAGCAGTTCGCCTACAGGGGGCCCTCAAAATCAGCCCCAGCATTTT

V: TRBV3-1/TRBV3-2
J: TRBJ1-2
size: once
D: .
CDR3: CASSQEGQGGSGYTF
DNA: TGTGCCAGCAGCCAAGAGGGGCAGGGAGGATCTGGCTACACCTTC

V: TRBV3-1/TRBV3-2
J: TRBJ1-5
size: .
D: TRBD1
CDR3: CASSHRDRGQPQHF
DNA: TGTGCCAGCAGCCACCGGGACAGGGGACAGCCCCAGCATTTT

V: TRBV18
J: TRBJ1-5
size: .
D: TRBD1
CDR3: CASQGQGQNQPQHF
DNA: TGTGCCAGCCAAGGACAGGGGCAAAATCAGCCCCAGCATTTT

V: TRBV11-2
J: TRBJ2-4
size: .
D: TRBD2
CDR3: CASSPQAGMYGKNIQYF
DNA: TGTGCCAGCAGCCCCCAAGCGGGGATGTATGGCAAAAACATTCAGTACTTC

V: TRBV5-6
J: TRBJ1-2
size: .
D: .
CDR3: CASSRDGEGLYGYTF
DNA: TGTGCCAGCAGCCGGGATGGGGAGGGATTATATGGCTACACCTTC

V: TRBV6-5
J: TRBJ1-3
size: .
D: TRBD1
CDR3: CASSYDRGSGNTIYF
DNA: TGTGCCAGCAGTTACGACAGGGGCTCTGGAAACACCATATATTTT

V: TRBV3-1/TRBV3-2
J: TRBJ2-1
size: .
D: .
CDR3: CASAQGSLYNEQFF
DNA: TGTGCCAGCGCACAGGGATCGCTCTACAATGAGCAGTTCTTC

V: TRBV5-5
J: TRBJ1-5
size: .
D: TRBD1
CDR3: CASSLGDGRDRGGQPQHF
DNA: TGTGCCAGCAGCTTGGGGGATGGCCGGGACAGGGGAGGGCAGCCCCAGCATTTT

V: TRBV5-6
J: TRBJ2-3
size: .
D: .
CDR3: CASSSSGRRTDTQYF
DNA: TGTGCCAGCAGCTCGAGCGGCCGTAGGACAGATACGCAGTATTTT

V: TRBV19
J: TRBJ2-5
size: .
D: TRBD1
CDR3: CASSLGTGGTETQYF
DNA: TGTGCCAGTAGTCTGGGGACAGGGGGCACAGAGACCCAGTACTTC